This TCR beta chain originates from a study of T-cell reconstitution after alpha-beta-depleted transplantation in children. V gave up 8 bases and J gave up 5 bases, with 19 bases separating them. Germline V CDR1 and CDR2: ENHRY, SYGVKD. There are 14 residues in the CDR3. Unique molecular identifiers were used in preparing the TCRbeta library. TCRdb ran MiXCR on the PCR reads and lists one entry per CDR3 protein. The table has approximately 300,000 distinct CDR3 sequences, more than 9% seen once. General study results and limits: For some patients, TCRbeta diversity was high at day 60 because of recipient T cells and thymic progenitors that survived.

Many counts were recorded for this clonotype. Its specificity is not known. This sequence originates from a male patient between 2 and 9 years old who had a stem cell transplant for chronic granulomatous disease, so the T cells may come from the graft donor. The chain uses TRBV10-3 and TRBJ2-7, with D hard to call. The sequencing here drew on peripheral blood, taken 180 days after TCRalphabeta/CD19-depleted stem cell transplant. DNA of the CDR3: TGTGCCATCGCTCAGTCCGCAGTTGGCAACGAGCAGTACTTC. Protein sequence: CAIAQSAVGNEQYF.